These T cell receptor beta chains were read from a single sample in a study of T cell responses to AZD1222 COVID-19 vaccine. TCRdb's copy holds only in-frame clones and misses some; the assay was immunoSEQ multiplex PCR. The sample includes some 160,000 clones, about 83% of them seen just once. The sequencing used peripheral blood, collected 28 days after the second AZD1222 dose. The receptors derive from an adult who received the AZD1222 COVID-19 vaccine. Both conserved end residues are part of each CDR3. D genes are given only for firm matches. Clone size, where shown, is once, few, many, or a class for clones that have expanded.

CDR3aa: CASSLGVAPLSEKLFF
CDR3nt: TGTGCCAGCAGCTTGGGGGTGGCCCCTTTGTCAGAAAAACTGTTTTTT
v_gene: TRBV5-8
d_gene: NA
j_gene: TRBJ1-4
abundance: once

CDR3aa: CASSSQAPSTDTQYF
CDR3nt: TGTGCCAGCAGCTCACAGGCCCCTAGCACAGATACGCAGTATTTT
v_gene: TRBV7-9
d_gene: NA
j_gene: TRBJ2-3
abundance: once

CDR3aa: CASSLGLAGGVETQYF
CDR3nt: TGTGCCAGCAGCTTAGGACTAGCGGGGGGCGTGGAGACCCAGTACTTC
v_gene: TRBV7-9
d_gene: TRBD2
j_gene: TRBJ2-5
abundance: NA

CDR3aa: CASSLRAATGVNTEAFF
CDR3nt: TGTGCCAGCTCACTCCGGGCGGCGACAGGGGTGAACACTGAAGCTTTCTTT
v_gene: TRBV18
d_gene: TRBD1
j_gene: TRBJ1-1
abundance: NA

CDR3aa: CASSFASEAFF
CDR3nt: TGTGCCAGCAGCTTTGCTTCTGAAGCTTTCTTT
v_gene: TRBV5-6
d_gene: NA
j_gene: TRBJ1-1
abundance: NA

CDR3aa: CASSSRDRATNEKLFF
CDR3nt: TGTGCCAGCAGCTCCCGGGACAGAGCAACTAATGAAAAACTGTTTTTT
v_gene: TRBV27
d_gene: TRBD1
j_gene: TRBJ1-4
abundance: NA

CDR3aa: CASSAGRGLEKLFF
CDR3nt: TGTGCCAGCAGCGCGGGAAGGGGGCTTGAAAAACTGTTTTTT
v_gene: TRBV5-6
d_gene: TRBD1
j_gene: TRBJ1-4
abundance: NA

CDR3aa: CASKGDPSGAEQFF
CDR3nt: TGTGCCAGCAAAGGGGACCCATCAGGGGCTGAGCAGTTCTTC
v_gene: TRBV6-5
d_gene: NA
j_gene: TRBJ2-1
abundance: NA

CDR3aa: CASSQSGTGSSYEQYF
CDR3nt: TGTGCCAGCAGCCAAAGTGGGACAGGGAGCTCCTACGAGCAGTACTTC
v_gene: TRBV7-6
d_gene: TRBD1
j_gene: TRBJ2-7
abundance: NA

CDR3aa: CASRGTGSYGYTF
CDR3nt: TGTGCCAGCAGGGGCACAGGGAGCTATGGCTACACCTTC
v_gene: TRBV12-3/TRBV12-4
d_gene: NA
j_gene: TRBJ1-2
abundance: NA

CDR3aa: CASSQVYSNSPLHF
CDR3nt: TGCGCCAGCAGCCAAGTCTACTCTAATTCACCCCTCCACTTT
v_gene: TRBV4-3
d_gene: NA
j_gene: TRBJ1-6
abundance: few

CDR3aa: CASGLVLGGDRNYGYTF
CDR3nt: TGTGCTAGTGGTTTGGTACTGGGGGGGGATCGGAACTATGGCTACACCTTC
v_gene: TRBV12-5
d_gene: NA
j_gene: TRBJ1-2
abundance: NA

CDR3aa: CASSLPARGSGNTIYF
CDR3nt: TGTGCCAGCAGCTTGCCCGCCAGGGGCTCTGGAAACACCATATATTTT
v_gene: TRBV5-5
d_gene: NA
j_gene: TRBJ1-3
abundance: NA

CDR3aa: CASAFGQGSQPQHF
CDR3nt: TGTGCTAGTGCCTTCGGACAGGGGAGTCAGCCCCAGCATTTT
v_gene: TRBV12-5
d_gene: TRBD1
j_gene: TRBJ1-5
abundance: once

CDR3aa: CASSRDSGGDSPLHF
CDR3nt: TGTGCCAGCAGCCGTGACTCCGGTGGAGATTCACCCCTCCACTTT
v_gene: TRBV7-9
d_gene: NA
j_gene: TRBJ1-6
abundance: NA

CDR3aa: CASSQGWNSPLHF
CDR3nt: TGTGCCAGCAGCCAAGGTTGGAATTCACCCCTCCACTTT
v_gene: TRBV3-1/TRBV3-2
d_gene: NA
j_gene: TRBJ1-6
abundance: NA

CDR3aa: CASSTTGGKQPQHF
CDR3nt: TGTGCCAGTAGTACGACAGGGGGCAAGCAGCCCCAGCATTTT
v_gene: TRBV19
d_gene: TRBD1
j_gene: TRBJ1-5
abundance: NA

CDR3aa: CASSSLTGVSGSNYGYTF
CDR3nt: TGTGCCAGCAGCTCCTTGACAGGGGTTTCAGGCTCTAACTATGGCTACACCTTC
v_gene: TRBV11-2
d_gene: TRBD1
j_gene: TRBJ1-2
abundance: NA

CDR3aa: CAWKLPGLAFCNEQFF
CDR3nt: TGTGCTTGGAAACTACCCGGACTAGCGTTTTGCAATGAGCAGTTCTTC
v_gene: TRBV30
d_gene: TRBD2
j_gene: TRBJ2-1
abundance: NA

CDR3aa: CASKYLGTARFYTEAFF
CDR3nt: TGTGCCAGTAAGTACTTGGGCACAGCTCGATTTTACACTGAAGCTTTCTTT
v_gene: TRBV19
d_gene: NA
j_gene: TRBJ1-1
abundance: once

CDR3aa: CASSLARGSYYEQYF
CDR3nt: TGTGCCAGCAGCTTGGCTCGTGGCAGTTACTACGAGCAGTACTTC
v_gene: TRBV5-4
d_gene: NA
j_gene: TRBJ2-7
abundance: once

CDR3aa: CASSETGGVHGYTF
CDR3nt: TGCGCCAGCAGTGAGACAGGGGGCGTGCATGGCTACACCTTC
v_gene: TRBV10-1
d_gene: TRBD1
j_gene: TRBJ1-2
abundance: NA

CDR3aa: CASSQESVFNYGYTF
CDR3nt: TGCGCCAGCAGCCAAGAATCCGTTTTTAACTATGGCTACACCTTC
v_gene: TRBV4-3
d_gene: NA
j_gene: TRBJ1-2
abundance: NA

CDR3aa: CASSQEKTGREQYF
CDR3nt: TGCGCCAGCAGCCAAGAGAAGACAGGGCGCGAGCAGTACTTC
v_gene: TRBV4-3
d_gene: TRBD1
j_gene: TRBJ2-7
abundance: NA

CDR3aa: CASSVTGVNQPQHF
CDR3nt: TGTGCCAGCAGTGTGACAGGAGTTAATCAGCCCCAGCATTTT
v_gene: TRBV2
d_gene: NA
j_gene: TRBJ1-5
abundance: NA

CDR3aa: CASSLTGNNEQFF
CDR3nt: TGTGCCAGCAGCTTAACAGGTAACAATGAGCAGTTCTTC
v_gene: TRBV7-9
d_gene: NA
j_gene: TRBJ2-1
abundance: NA

CDR3aa: CASSFDTGTQETQYF
CDR3nt: TGTGCCAGCAGCTTTGACACAGGGACTCAAGAGACCCAGTACTTC
v_gene: TRBV7-6
d_gene: NA
j_gene: TRBJ2-5
abundance: NA

CDR3aa: CASSNPPMNTEAFF
CDR3nt: TGTGCCAGTAGTAATCCCCCCATGAACACTGAAGCTTTCTTT
v_gene: TRBV19
d_gene: NA
j_gene: TRBJ1-1
abundance: once

CDR3aa: CSVVRGETEAFF
CDR3nt: TGCAGCGTTGTTAGGGGGGAGACTGAAGCTTTCTTT
v_gene: TRBV29-1
d_gene: NA
j_gene: TRBJ1-1
abundance: few

CDR3aa: CASSHTGVYGYTF
CDR3nt: TGTGCCAGCAGTCATACAGGGGTCTATGGCTACACCTTC
v_gene: TRBV12-3/TRBV12-4
d_gene: TRBD1
j_gene: TRBJ1-2
abundance: NA

CDR3aa: CASSTGQVVNSPLHF
CDR3nt: TGTGCCAGCAGTACGGGACAGGTTGTCAATTCACCCCTCCACTTT
v_gene: TRBV6-5
d_gene: TRBD1
j_gene: TRBJ1-6
abundance: once

CDR3aa: CASSLAGTRYNEQFF
CDR3nt: TGCGCCAGCAGCTTGGCCGGGACTAGATACAATGAGCAGTTCTTC
v_gene: TRBV5-1
d_gene: TRBD2
j_gene: TRBJ2-1
abundance: NA

CDR3aa: CASMSGTEFTGELFF
CDR3nt: TGTGCCAGCATGTCCGGGACGGAGTTCACCGGGGAGCTGTTTTTT
v_gene: TRBV27
d_gene: NA
j_gene: TRBJ2-2
abundance: NA

CDR3aa: CASSLGQRDYGYTF
CDR3nt: TGTGCCAGTAGCTTGGGACAGCGAGACTATGGCTACACCTTC
v_gene: TRBV19
d_gene: TRBD1
j_gene: TRBJ1-2
abundance: NA

CDR3aa: CASSQGFKAFF
CDR3nt: TGTGCCAGTAGTCAGGGATTCAAAGCTTTCTTT
v_gene: TRBV19
d_gene: NA
j_gene: TRBJ1-1
abundance: NA

CDR3aa: CASSYSEGDF
CDR3nt: TGTGCCAGCAGTTACTCGGAGGGGGATTTT
v_gene: TRBV6-5
d_gene: NA
j_gene: TRBJ1-5
abundance: NA

CDR3aa: CASSLEGQDPYGYTF
CDR3nt: TGTGCCAGCAGCTTGGAGGGACAGGACCCCTATGGCTACACCTTC
v_gene: TRBV5-5
d_gene: TRBD1
j_gene: TRBJ1-2
abundance: NA

CDR3aa: CATSRETSRFDEQYF
CDR3nt: TGTGCCACCAGCAGAGAAACATCTCGGTTTGACGAGCAGTACTTC
v_gene: TRBV15
d_gene: NA
j_gene: TRBJ2-7
abundance: NA

CDR3aa: CASSRTGAGYTF
CDR3nt: TGTGCCAGCTCACGGACAGGGGCGGGCTACACCTTC
v_gene: TRBV18
d_gene: TRBD1
j_gene: TRBJ1-2
abundance: once

CDR3aa: CASSQERDRVDYGYTF
CDR3nt: TGTGCCAGCAGCCAAGAAAGGGACAGGGTAGACTATGGCTACACCTTC
v_gene: TRBV3-1/TRBV3-2
d_gene: TRBD1
j_gene: TRBJ1-2
abundance: few

CDR3aa: CASSIAGQGGQPQHF
CDR3nt: TGTGCCAGTAGTATAGCCGGACAGGGGGGACAGCCCCAGCATTTT
v_gene: TRBV19
d_gene: TRBD1
j_gene: TRBJ1-5
abundance: NA

CDR3aa: CASSQDGSGNTIYF
CDR3nt: TGTGCCAGCAGCCAAGATGGGTCTGGAAACACCATATATTTT
v_gene: TRBV4-2
d_gene: NA
j_gene: TRBJ1-3
abundance: NA

CDR3aa: CASSLGTGSSYNSPLHF
CDR3nt: TGTGCCAGCAGTTTAGGGACAGGGAGCTCCTATAATTCACCCCTCCACTTT
v_gene: TRBV27
d_gene: TRBD1
j_gene: TRBJ1-6
abundance: once

CDR3aa: CASSLRRDLSSNYGYTF
CDR3nt: TGTGCCAGCAGCTTACGCAGAGATCTATCCTCTAACTATGGCTACACCTTC
v_gene: TRBV7-8
d_gene: NA
j_gene: TRBJ1-2
abundance: NA

CDR3aa: CASSVAYGPGANVLTF
CDR3nt: TGTGCCAGCAGCGTAGCTTACGGGCCTGGGGCCAACGTCCTGACTTTC
v_gene: TRBV9
d_gene: NA
j_gene: TRBJ2-6
abundance: NA

CDR3aa: CASSLRSRPNEKLFF
CDR3nt: TGTGCCAGCAGCCTTCGGTCGCGTCCTAATGAAAAACTGTTTTTT
v_gene: TRBV7-6
d_gene: NA
j_gene: TRBJ1-4
abundance: once

CDR3aa: CSARTVYTQYF
CDR3nt: TGCAGTGCTAGGACGGTTTATACGCAGTATTTT
v_gene: TRBV20-1
d_gene: NA
j_gene: TRBJ2-3
abundance: NA

CDR3aa: CASSEEAGGGAGEQFF
CDR3nt: TGTGCCAGCAGTGAAGAGGCGGGCGGGGGGGCCGGTGAGCAGTTCTTC
v_gene: TRBV6-1
d_gene: TRBD2
j_gene: TRBJ2-1
abundance: NA

CDR3aa: CASSKRQGAPGNQPQHF
CDR3nt: TGCGCCAGCAGTAAGAGACAGGGGGCGCCGGGCAATCAGCCCCAGCATTTT
v_gene: TRBV10-2
d_gene: TRBD1
j_gene: TRBJ1-5
abundance: NA

CDR3aa: CASSAFTGEDGYTF
CDR3nt: TGTGCCAGCAGTGCGTTTACAGGGGAGGATGGCTACACCTTC
v_gene: TRBV6-1
d_gene: TRBD1
j_gene: TRBJ1-2
abundance: NA